Listed below are T cell receptor beta chains from one sample, sequenced in a study of blood T cells in healthy people across ages. One entry per CDR3 protein results from TCRdb running MiXCR on the 5' RACE reads. The sample carries roughly 680,000 distinct CDR3 sequences, roughly half recorded once. The sequencing input was blood. The receptor source for this set is a woman of 80 years or more in good health. Each CDR3 is given with its conserved first and last residue. D genes are given only for firm matches. Part of the rows lack a size; the others show once, few, many or a class for expanded clones.

D gene	clone size	V gene	J gene	CDR3 protein	CDR3 DNA
NA	NA	TRBV29-1	TRBJ2-1	CSVEGLASYNEQFF	TGCAGCGTTGAAGGTCTAGCGTCGTACAATGAGCAGTTCTTC
NA	medium-sized	TRBV29-1	TRBJ2-5	CSVGQNLQETQYF	TGCAGCGTGGGACAAAACCTCCAAGAGACCCAGTACTTC
TRBD2	once	TRBV30	TRBJ2-1	CAWRGTSGRGPVNGQFF	TGTGCCTGGAGAGGGACTAGCGGGAGGGGTCCGGTTAATGGGCAGTTCTTC
NA	NA	TRBV20-1	TRBJ2-7	CSARGRSPQTYEQYF	TGCAGTGCTAGAGGAAGGTCCCCCCAAACCTACGAGCAGTACTTC
NA	NA	TRBV12-3/TRBV12-4	TRBJ2-7	CASSLRGEARSYEQYF	TGTGCCAGCAGTTTAAGGGGGGAGGCAAGGTCCTACGAGCAGTACTTC
NA	many	TRBV12-3/TRBV12-4	TRBJ2-7	CASSLGGSSYEQYF	TGTGCCAGCAGCTTAGGGGGAAGCTCCTACGAGCAGTACTTC
NA	many	TRBV5-1	TRBJ2-5	CASSLVAGPETQYF	TGCGCCAGCAGCTTGGTAGCCGGGCCAGAGACCCAGTACTTC
TRBD1	NA	TRBV25-1	TRBJ2-1	CAGKGQGIDEQFF	TGTGCCGGAAAGGGACAGGGGATCGATGAGCAGTTCTTC
NA	many	TRBV14	TRBJ1-2	CASSQGAVRNYGYTF	TGTGCCAGCAGCCAAGGCGCCGTAAGGAACTATGGCTACACCTTC
NA	NA	TRBV20-1	TRBJ1-1	CSAFSFGGGGMNTEAFF	TGCAGTGCTTTTTCCTTTGGCGGGGGCGGAATGAACACTGAAGCTTTCTTT
NA	many	TRBV6-6	TRBJ2-3	CASSYLTGGRGRRNTQYF	TGTGCCAGCAGTTACCTCACGGGGGGAAGGGGGCGACGTAATACGCAGTATTTT
NA	many	TRBV6-5	TRBJ1-2	CASSYSAGEAYGYTF	TGTGCCAGCAGTTACTCCGCAGGGGAGGCTTATGGCTACACCTTC
TRBD2	NA	TRBV20-1	TRBJ2-3	CSAPLLGGGADTQYF	TGCAGTGCTCCCCTATTGGGCGGGGGGGCAGATACGCAGTATTTT
NA	many	TRBV7-7	TRBJ2-5	CASSLDDSGETQYF	TGTGCCAGCAGCTTAGATGACTCCGGGGAGACCCAGTACTTC
TRBD2	NA	TRBV7-9	TRBJ2-1	CASSLRLAGGPTVNEQFF	TGTGCCAGCAGCTTGAGACTAGCGGGAGGGCCGACCGTCAATGAGCAGTTCTTC
TRBD2	few	TRBV3-1	TRBJ2-2	CASSQILGTSLGELFF	TGTGCCAGCAGCCAAATCCTAGGGACTAGTCTCGGGGAGCTGTTTTTT
NA	NA	TRBV20-1	TRBJ1-1	CSAGPNTEAFF	TGCAGTGCTGGACCGAACACTGAAGCTTTCTTT
NA	many	TRBV3-1	TRBJ2-5	CASSSGVWGAQYF	TGTGCCAGCAGTTCTGGTGTATGGGGGGCCCAGTACTTC
NA	NA	TRBV29-1	TRBJ2-7	CSVKKLEGEQYF	TGCAGCGTCAAGAAGTTGGAGGGCGAGCAGTACTTC
NA	NA	TRBV28	TRBJ2-2	CASSDLGGQNTGELFF	TGTGCCAGCAGCGACCTTGGGGGACAGAACACCGGGGAGCTGTTTTTT
TRBD2	NA	TRBV20-1	TRBJ2-7	CSASVAGAYEQYF	TGCAGTGCTAGTGTAGCGGGAGCCTACGAGCAGTACTTC
TRBD2	NA	TRBV27	TRBJ2-7	CARSSPPSGRIYEQYF	TGTGCCAGAAGTTCACCCCCTAGCGGGAGGATTTACGAGCAGTACTTC
NA	few	TRBV5-1	TRBJ2-7	CASSLHRQHGYEQYF	TGCGCCAGCAGCCTTCACCGACAGCATGGGTACGAGCAGTACTTC
TRBD2	NA	TRBV20-1	TRBJ2-3	CSAPPLAGTDTQYF	TGCAGTGCCCCCCCACTAGCGGGCACAGATACGCAGTATTTT
NA	few	TRBV28	TRBJ2-4	CAGSTTGIAKNIQYF	TGTGCCGGCAGCACTACAGGAATAGCCAAAAACATTCAGTACTTC
TRBD1	few	TRBV28	TRBJ2-2	CASSLHARGQTGELFF	TGTGCCAGCAGTTTGCACGCCAGGGGGCAAACCGGGGAGCTGTTTTTT
NA	NA	TRBV3-1	TRBJ1-1	CASSRRATSTEAFF	TGTGCCAGCAGCCGTAGGGCGACAAGCACTGAAGCTTTCTTT
TRBD1	once	TRBV28	TRBJ1-6	CASSVRQGSYNSPLHF	TGTGCCAGCAGTGTGAGACAGGGCTCCTATAATTCACCCCTCCACTTT
NA	NA	TRBV18	TRBJ2-7	CASSSLAGTFIYEQYF	TGTGCCAGCTCTTCTCTGGCCGGGACTTTCATCTACGAGCAGTACTTC
NA	many	TRBV10-1	TRBJ2-7	CASSEEGSASYEQYF	TGCGCCAGCAGTGAGGAGGGGTCCGCATCCTACGAGCAGTACTTC
NA	NA	TRBV29-1	TRBJ2-6	CSASPGSGANVLTF	TGCAGCGCCTCTCCAGGCTCTGGGGCCAACGTCCTGACTTTC
NA	few	TRBV11-2	TRBJ1-1	CASSLDRVFEAFF	TGTGCCAGCAGCTTAGATCGGGTCTTTGAAGCTTTCTTT
TRBD2	NA	TRBV2	TRBJ2-7	CASSEGPAGLAFVEQYF	TGTGCCAGCAGTGAGGGTCCAGCGGGACTAGCTTTCGTCGAGCAGTACTTC
NA	NA	TRBV30	TRBJ2-6	CAWAGLSGANVLTF	TGTGCCTGGGCAGGTCTCTCTGGGGCCAACGTCCTGACTTTC
NA	few	TRBV20-1	TRBJ1-6	CSGASPNSPLHF	TGCAGTGGGGCTAGCCCTAATTCACCCCTCCACTTT
NA	NA	TRBV5-1	TRBJ2-5	CASSAGSSNHEQYF	TGCGCCAGCAGTGCCGGGAGTTCGAACCATGAGCAGTACTTC
NA	NA	TRBV6-6	TRBJ2-7	CASSSRRLTYEQYF	TGTGCCAGCAGTTCCAGACGCTTAACCTACGAGCAGTACTTC
TRBD1	NA	TRBV7-2	TRBJ1-1	CASSLHSAGGTEAFF	TGTGCCAGCAGCTTACACTCGGCAGGGGGGACTGAAGCTTTCTTT
NA	few	TRBV7-2	TRBJ2-7	CASSLGLDTGQYF	TGTGCCAGCAGCTTAGGTCTGGACACGGGGCAGTACTTC
NA	NA	TRBV5-5	TRBJ2-6	CASSLVGLDPSLAGANVLTF	TGTGCCAGCAGCTTGGTGGGACTTGACCCGTCGCTTGCTGGGGCCAACGTCCTGACTTTC
TRBD1	many	TRBV28	TRBJ2-7	CASSSPGQGREQYF	TGTGCCAGCAGTTCCCCGGGACAGGGTCGCGAGCAGTACTTC
NA	once	TRBV20-1	TRBJ1-2	CSASSANYGYTF	TGCAGTGCTAGCTCGGCTAACTATGGCTACACCTTC
NA	NA	TRBV7-9	TRBJ2-7	CAGLTEGTYEQYF	TGTGCCGGCCTAACGGAGGGTACCTACGAGCAGTACTTC
NA	NA	TRBV7-3	TRBJ1-4	CASSSKTALNEKLFF	TGTGCCAGCAGCTCGAAAACCGCTCTTAATGAAAAACTGTTTTTT
TRBD2	NA	TRBV27	TRBJ2-7	CASSSGSGGFSYKQYF	TGTGCCAGCAGTTCTGGTAGCGGGGGATTCTCCTACAAGCAGTACTTC
TRBD2	NA	TRBV10-3	TRBJ2-1	CAISATSGGNEQFF	TGTGCCATCAGTGCGACTAGCGGGGGCAATGAGCAGTTCTTC